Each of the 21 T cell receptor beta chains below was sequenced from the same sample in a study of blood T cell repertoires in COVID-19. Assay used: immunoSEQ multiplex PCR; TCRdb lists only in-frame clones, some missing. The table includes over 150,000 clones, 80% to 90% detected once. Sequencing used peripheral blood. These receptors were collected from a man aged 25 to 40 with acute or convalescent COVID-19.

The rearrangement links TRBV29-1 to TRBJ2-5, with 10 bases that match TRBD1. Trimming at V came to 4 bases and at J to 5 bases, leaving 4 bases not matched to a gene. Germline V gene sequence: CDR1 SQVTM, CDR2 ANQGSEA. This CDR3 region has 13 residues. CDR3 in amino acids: CSVGQGALETQYF. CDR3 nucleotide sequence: TGCAGCGTTGGACAGGGGGCTCTTGAGACCCAGTACTTC.

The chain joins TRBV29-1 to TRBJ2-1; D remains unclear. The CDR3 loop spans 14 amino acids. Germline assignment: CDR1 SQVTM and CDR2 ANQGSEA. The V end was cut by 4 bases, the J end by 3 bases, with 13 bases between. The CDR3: CSVVGQTYYNEQFF. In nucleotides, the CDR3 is TGCAGCGTTGTTGGGCAAACCTACTACAATGAGCAGTTCTTC.

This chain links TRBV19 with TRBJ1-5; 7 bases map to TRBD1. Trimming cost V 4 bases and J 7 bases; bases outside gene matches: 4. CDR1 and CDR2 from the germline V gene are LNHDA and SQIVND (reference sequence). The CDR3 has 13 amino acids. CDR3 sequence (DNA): TGTGCCAGTAGTAGACAGGGTGCCCAGCCCCAGCATTTT. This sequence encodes CASSRQGAQPQHF.

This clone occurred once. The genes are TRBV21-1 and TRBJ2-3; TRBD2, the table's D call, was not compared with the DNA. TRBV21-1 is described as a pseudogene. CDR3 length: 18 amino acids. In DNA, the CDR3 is TGTGCCAGCGACTTAACTAATCTACTAGCGGGAGAGACAGATACGCAGTATTTT. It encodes CASDLTNLLAGETDTQYF.

DNA for the CDR3: TGTGCCAGCAGTTCGACAGGGGGACCTGGAAACACCATATATTTT. It encodes CASSSTGGPGNTIYF. The gene calls are TRBV27 and TRBJ1-3, with TRBD1 matching 9 bases. Germline CDR1 reads MNHEY; CDR2 reads SMNVEV (reference sequence). The CDR3 extends over 15 amino acids. After removal of 4 bases from V and 2 bases from J, the junction contained 3 bases not matched to a gene.

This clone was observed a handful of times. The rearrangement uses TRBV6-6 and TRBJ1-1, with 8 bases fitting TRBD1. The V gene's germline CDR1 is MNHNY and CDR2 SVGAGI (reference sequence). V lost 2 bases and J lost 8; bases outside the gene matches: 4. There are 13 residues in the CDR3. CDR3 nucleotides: TGTGCCAGCAGTTACGTAAGGGACAGGGAAGCTTTCTTT. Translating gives CASSYVRDREAFF.

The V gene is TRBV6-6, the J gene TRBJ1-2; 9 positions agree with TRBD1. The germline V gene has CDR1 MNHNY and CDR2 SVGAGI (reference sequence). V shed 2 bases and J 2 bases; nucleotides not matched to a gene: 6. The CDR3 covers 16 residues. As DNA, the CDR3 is TGTGCCAGCAGTTACCCCGAACAGGGGGCGAACTATGGCTACACCTTC. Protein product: CASSYPEQGANYGYTF.

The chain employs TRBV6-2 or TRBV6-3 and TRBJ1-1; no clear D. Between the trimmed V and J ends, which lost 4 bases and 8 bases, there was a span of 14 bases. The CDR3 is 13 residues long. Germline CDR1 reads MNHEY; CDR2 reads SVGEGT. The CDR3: CASSLREFGEAFF. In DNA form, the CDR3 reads TGTGCCAGCAGTTTAAGGGAGTTTGGGGAAGCTTTCTTT.

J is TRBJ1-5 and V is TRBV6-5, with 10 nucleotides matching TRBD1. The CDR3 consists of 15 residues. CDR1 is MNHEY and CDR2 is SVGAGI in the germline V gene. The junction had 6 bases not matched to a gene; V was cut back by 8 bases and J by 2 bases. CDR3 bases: TGTGCCAGCTGGACAGGGGGTAGTGGCAATCAGCCCCAGCATTTT. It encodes CASWTGGSGNQPQHF.

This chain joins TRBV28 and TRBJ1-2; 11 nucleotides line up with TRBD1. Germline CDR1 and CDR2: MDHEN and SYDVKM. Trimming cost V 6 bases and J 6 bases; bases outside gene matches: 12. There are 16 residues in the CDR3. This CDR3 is CASSSNGDRGSNGYTF. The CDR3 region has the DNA TGTGCCAGCAGCTCGAACGGGGACAGGGGGAGCAATGGCTACACCTTC.

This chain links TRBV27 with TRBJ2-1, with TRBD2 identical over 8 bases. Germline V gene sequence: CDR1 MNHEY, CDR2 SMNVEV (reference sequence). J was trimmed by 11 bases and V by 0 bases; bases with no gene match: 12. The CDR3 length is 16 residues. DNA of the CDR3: TGTGCCAGCAGTTTATCTTCTTCGGGGGGGCTCCCCCAGCAGTTCTTC. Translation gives CASSLSSSGGLPQQFF.

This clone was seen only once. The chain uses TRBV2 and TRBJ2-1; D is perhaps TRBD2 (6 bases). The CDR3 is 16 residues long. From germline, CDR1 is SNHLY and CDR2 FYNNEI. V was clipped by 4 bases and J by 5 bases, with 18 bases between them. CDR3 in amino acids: CASSASPGLTNNEQFF. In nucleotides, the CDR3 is TGTGCCAGCAGTGCCAGTCCCGGACTAACGAACAATGAGCAGTTCTTC.

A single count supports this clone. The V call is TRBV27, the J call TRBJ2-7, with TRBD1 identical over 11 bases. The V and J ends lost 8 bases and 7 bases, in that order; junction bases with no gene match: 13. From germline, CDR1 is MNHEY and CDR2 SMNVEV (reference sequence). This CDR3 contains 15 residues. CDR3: CASSPAGQGVGEQYF. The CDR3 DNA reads TGTGCCAGCTCACCGGCGGGACAGGGGGTTGGGGAGCAGTACTTC.

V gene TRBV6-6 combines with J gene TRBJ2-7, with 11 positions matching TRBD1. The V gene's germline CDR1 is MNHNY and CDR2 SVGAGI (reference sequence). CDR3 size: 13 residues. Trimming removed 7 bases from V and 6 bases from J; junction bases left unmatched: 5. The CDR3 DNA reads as TGTGCCAGCACGGGGACAGGGGGGATCGAGCAGTACTTC. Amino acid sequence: CASTGTGGIEQYF.

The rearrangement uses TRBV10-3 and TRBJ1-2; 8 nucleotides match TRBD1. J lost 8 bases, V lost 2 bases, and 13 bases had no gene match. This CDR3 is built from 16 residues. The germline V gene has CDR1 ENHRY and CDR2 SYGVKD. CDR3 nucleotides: TGTGCCATCAGTGAGAACCGGGACAGGCCAGCTCCGGGCTACACCTTC. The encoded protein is CAISENRDRPAPGYTF.

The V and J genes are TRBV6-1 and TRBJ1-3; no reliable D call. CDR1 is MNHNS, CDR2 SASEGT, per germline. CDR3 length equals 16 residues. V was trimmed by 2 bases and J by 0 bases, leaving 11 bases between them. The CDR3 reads CASSEKQPDSGNTIYF. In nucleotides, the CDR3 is TGTGCCAGCAGTGAAAAACAGCCAGACTCTGGAAACACCATATATTTT.

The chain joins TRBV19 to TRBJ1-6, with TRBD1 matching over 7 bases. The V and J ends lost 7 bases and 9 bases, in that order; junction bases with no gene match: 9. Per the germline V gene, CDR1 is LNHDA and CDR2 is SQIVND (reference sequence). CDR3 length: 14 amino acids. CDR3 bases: TGTGCCAGTAACGAGAGGGGGCGCGGTTCACCCCTCCACTTT. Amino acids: CASNERGRGSPLHF.

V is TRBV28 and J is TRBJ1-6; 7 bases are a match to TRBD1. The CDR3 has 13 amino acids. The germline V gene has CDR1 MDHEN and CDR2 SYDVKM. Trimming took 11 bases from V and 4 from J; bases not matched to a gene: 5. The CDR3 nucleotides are TGTGCCGGCCGGGACAGATATAATTCACCCCTCCACTTT. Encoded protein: CAGRDRYNSPLHF. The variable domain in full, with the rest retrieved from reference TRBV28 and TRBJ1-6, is DVKVTQSSRYLVKRTGEKVFLECVQDMDHENMFWYRQDPGLGLRLIYFSYDVKMKEKGDIPEGYSVSREKKERFSLILESASTNQTSMYLCAGRDRYNSPLHFGNGTRLTVT.

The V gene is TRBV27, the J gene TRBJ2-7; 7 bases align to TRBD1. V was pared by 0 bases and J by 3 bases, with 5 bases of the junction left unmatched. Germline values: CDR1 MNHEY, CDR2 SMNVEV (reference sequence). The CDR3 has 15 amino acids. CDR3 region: CASSLSGDRIYEQYF. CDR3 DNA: TGTGCCAGCAGTTTATCGGGGGACAGAATCTACGAGCAGTACTTC.

The CDR3 DNA is TGTGCCGCCCGACAGGATCTCTCTGGAAACACCATATATTTT. It encodes CAARQDLSGNTIYF. The chain couples TRBV6-5 to TRBJ1-3, with a possible D match to TRBD1 (6 bases). The CDR3 length is 14 residues. The V end was cut by 11 bases, the J end by 0 bases, with 14 bases between. Germline V gene sequence: CDR1 MNHEY, CDR2 SVGAGI.

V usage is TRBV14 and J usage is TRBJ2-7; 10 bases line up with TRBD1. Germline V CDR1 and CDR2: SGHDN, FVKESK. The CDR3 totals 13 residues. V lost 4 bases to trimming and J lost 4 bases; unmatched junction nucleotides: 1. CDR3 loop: CASSRTGGYEQYF. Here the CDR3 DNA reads TGTGCCAGCAGCCGGACAGGGGGGTACGAGCAGTACTTC.